The 28 T cell receptor beta chains presented below share a single source sample, sequenced in a study of blood T cell repertoires in COVID-19. Repertoires were generated with immunoSEQ multiplex PCR, while TCRdb's copy carries only in-frame clones and drops some. The table has 150,000 to 200,000 clones, under 80% seen once; the top ten hold roughly a sixth. The sequenced sample was PBMCs or T cells enriched from blood (not recorded which). The receptors shown here come from a woman in her fifties or sixties with acute COVID-19.

This clone was seen a single time. DNA of the CDR3: TGTGCCAGTGCGGGGGGACAGGGCGCATGGGAGCAGTTCTTC. Protein: CASAGGQGAWEQFF. The J gene is TRBJ2-1, the V gene TRBV5-4, with D perhaps matching TRBD1 (9 bases). From germline, CDR1 is SGHNT and CDR2 YYREEE (reference sequence). Trimming removed 8 bases at V and 10 bases at J, with 22 bases between. The CDR3 has 14 residues.

This CDR3 is CASSSGNSGNTIYF. As DNA, the CDR3 is TGTGCCAGCAGTTCGGGAAACTCTGGAAACACCATATATTTT. The J gene is TRBJ1-3, the V gene TRBV6-2 or TRBV6-3; D call uncertain. Trimming left V 4 bases short and J 0 bases short, with 7 bases between. The CDR3 is made up of 14 amino acids. Germline CDR1 MNHEY, CDR2 SVGEGT.

The genes are TRBV27 and TRBJ1-2, with 7 positions matching TRBD1. The CDR3 covers 16 residues. Germline CDR1 is MNHEY and CDR2 is SMNVEV (reference sequence). Trimming took 5 bases from V and 5 from J; bases not matched to a gene: 14. In DNA form, the CDR3 reads TGTGCCAGCAGTCGGGGCCCGAGAGGACAGGTATATGGCTACACCTTC. Its protein is CASSRGPRGQVYGYTF.

This clone was recorded a few times. CDR3 loop: CASSRAAGGLRTGELFF. The DNA of the CDR3 is TGTGCCAGCAGTCGGGCAGCGGGGGGGCTTCGGACCGGGGAGCTGTTTTTT. The V gene is TRBV6-6, the J gene TRBJ2-2, with TRBD2 matching over 10 bases. Germline lookup yields CDR1 MNHNY and CDR2 SVGAGI (reference sequence). V gave up 5 bases and J gave up 5 bases; unmatched junction bases: 11. This CDR3 has 17 amino acids.

V is TRBV19 and J is TRBJ1-5; 7 positions match TRBD1. This CDR3 is built from 17 residues. Germline trimming cut 7 bases from V and 5 bases from J; bases unmatched to any gene: 17. The germline CDR1 and CDR2 sequences are LNHDA and SQIVND (reference sequence). CDR3 DNA: TGTGCCAGTATCGAAAACTGGGACAGAGGGGTTTATCAGCCCCAGCATTTT. Translating gives CASIENWDRGVYQPQHF.

J is TRBJ1-1 and V is TRBV30, with D unresolved. The CDR3 extends over 13 amino acids. The V end was cut by 2 bases, the J end by 2 bases, with 9 bases between. CDR1 GTSNPN and CDR2 SVGIG come from the germline V gene (reference sequence). The CDR3 sequence: CAWSSGVNTEAFF. In nucleotides, the CDR3 is TGTGCCTGGAGTTCCGGGGTTAACACTGAAGCTTTCTTT.

This clone was recorded only once. This chain links TRBV19 with TRBJ1-3; a weak D match, TRBD1 (5 bases). The germline CDR1 and CDR2 sequences are LNHDA and SQIVND (reference sequence). Trimming removed 3 bases at V and 0 bases at J, with 9 bases between. This CDR3 spans 15 amino acids. The CDR3 sequence: CASSIGDYSGNTIYF. The DNA for the CDR3 is TGTGCCAGTAGTATCGGGGACTACTCTGGAAACACCATATATTTT.

V gene TRBV7-2 combines with J gene TRBJ2-6, with 9 bases identical to TRBD1. The CDR3 is made up of 16 amino acids. Per germline, CDR1 SGHTA and CDR2 FQGNSA. The V gene end was trimmed by 2 bases and the J gene end by 2 bases; junction bases not matched to a gene: 1. DNA of the CDR3: TGTGCCAGCAGCTTAACAGGGGGCGCTGGGGCCAACGTCCTGACTTTC. Translated: CASSLTGGAGANVLTF. Supplemented by reference TRBV7-2 and TRBJ2-6, the full variable domain reads GAGVSQSPSNKVTEKGKDVELRCDPISGHTALYWYRQSLGQGLEFLIYFQGNSAPDKSGLPSDRFSAERTGGSVSTLTIQRTQQEDSAVYLCASSLTGGAGANVLTFGAGSRLTVL.

Many counts were recorded for this clone. This chain joins TRBV12-3 or TRBV12-4 and TRBJ1-2; D gene ambiguous. The V end was cut by 6 bases, the J end by 2 bases, with 10 bases between. The CDR3 has 13 residues. CDR3 sequence (DNA): TGTGCCAGCAGGGAAGACACGAACTATGGCTACACCTTC. This codes for CASREDTNYGYTF.

The J gene is TRBJ2-7, the V gene TRBV28, with TRBD1 as a possible D gene (6 bases). V lost 6 bases and J 7 bases, leaving 13 bases between the germline ends. Germline lookup yields CDR1 MDHEN and CDR2 SYDVKM. This CDR3 region has 12 residues. CDR3 DNA: TGTGCCAGCAGCCAACAGGGAGTGGAGCAGTACGTC. Residues: CASSQQGVEQYV.

V is TRBV30 and J is TRBJ2-3; D ambiguous. Germline CDR1 GTSNPN, CDR2 SVGIG (reference sequence). Between the trimmed V and J ends, which lost 3 bases and 7 bases, there was a span of 14 bases. The CDR3 is 13 amino acids. Written as DNA, the CDR3 is TGTGCCTGGAGCCCCCCGGGTGGTAATACGCAGTATTTT. It is translated as CAWSPPGGNTQYF.

The genes are TRBV6-4 and TRBJ2-2; D might be TRBD1 (7 bases). Germline V gene data show CDR1 as MRHNA and CDR2 as SNTAGT. This CDR3 contains 14 residues. V gave up 6 bases and J gave up 7 bases, with 15 bases separating them. The CDR3 here is CASSSGGQSGELFF. Written as DNA, the CDR3 is TGTGCCAGCAGCTCAGGGGGGCAGAGCGGGGAGCTGTTTTTT.

A few counts support this clone. The V and J genes are TRBV11-2 and TRBJ1-1; TRBD1 aligns across 9 bases. Germline V gives CDR1 SGHAT, CDR2 FQNNGV. V shed 4 bases, J shed 1 base, and the junction held 13 bases outside the gene matches. The CDR3 loop spans 18 amino acids. CDR3: CASSSREAYRGRNTEAFF. The DNA for the CDR3 is TGTGCCAGCAGCTCACGCGAGGCTTACAGGGGGCGGAACACTGAAGCTTTCTTT.

There are a few counts of this clone. The J gene is TRBJ1-4, the V gene TRBV5-5; possible D gene TRBD1, 5 bases. The CDR3 spans 14 residues. The ends were cut back, 4 bases at V and 7 bases at J, with 14 bases in the middle. Germline values: CDR1 SGHKS, CDR2 YYEKEE (reference sequence). The CDR3 region has the DNA TGTGCCAGCAGCATTGTTGGGGGGATTGAAAAACTGTTTTTT. Encoded protein: CASSIVGGIEKLFF.

This rearrangement joins TRBV28 to TRBJ2-3, with 12 bases aligning to TRBD2. V shed 8 bases and J 6 bases; nucleotides not matched to a gene: 9. CDR1 and CDR2 (germline): MDHEN, SYDVKM. This CDR3 comprises 15 residues. The CDR3 DNA reads as TGTGCCAGCCGTCCTAGCGGGGGGGGGCGGGATACGCAGTATTTT. Its translation is CASRPSGGGRDTQYF.

This clone has a handful of counts. The rearrangement links TRBV10-3 to TRBJ1-6; 9 positions match TRBD1. In germline, CDR1 is ENHRY, CDR2 SYGVKD. This CDR3 contains 15 residues. Trimming at V came to 2 bases and at J to 7 bases, leaving 3 bases not matched to a gene. In DNA, the CDR3 is TGTGCCATCAGTGAGGGGACAGGGAGAAATTCACCCCTCCACTTT. This gives the protein CAISEGTGRNSPLHF.

V usage is TRBV11-1 and J usage is TRBJ2-1; the match to TRBD2 covers 12 bases. Germline V gene lookup returns CDR1 SGHAT and CDR2 FQDESV (reference sequence). The trim removed 8 bases at V and 4 bases at J, leaving 0 bases unmatched. The CDR3 loop spans 13 amino acids. The CDR3 here is CASGLAGYNEQFF. In nucleotides, the CDR3 is TGTGCCAGCGGACTAGCGGGGTACAATGAGCAGTTCTTC.

V is TRBV9 and J is TRBJ1-3; 7 positions agree with TRBD1. This CDR3 has 17 residues. Germline-derived CDR1 and CDR2 are SGDLS and YYNGEE. Trimming took 0 bases from V and 4 from J; bases not matched to a gene: 10. CDR3 in DNA: TGTGCCAGCAGCGTAGAGGCGGCCAGGGGGACAGGAAACACCATATATTTT. It encodes CASSVEAARGTGNTIYF.

V is TRBV5-5 and J is TRBJ2-7; no clear D. From germline, CDR1 is SGHKS and CDR2 YYEKEE (reference sequence). The CDR3 length is 13 residues. The V end was cut by 3 bases, the J end by 2 bases, with 9 bases between. Here the CDR3 reads CASSSGLTYEQYV. The CDR3, as DNA: TGTGCCAGCAGCTCTGGGCTGACCTACGAGCAGTACGTC.

The genes are TRBV6-5 and TRBJ1-2; 8 bases map to TRBD1. J lost 7 bases, V lost 7 bases, and 11 bases had no gene match. Germline CDR1 reads MNHEY; CDR2 reads SVGAGI. The CDR3 covers 14 residues. CDR3 residues: CASTQGASGGGYTF. The CDR3 DNA reads as TGTGCCAGCACCCAGGGGGCCTCCGGCGGTGGCTACACCTTC.

The rearrangement joins TRBV4-2 to TRBJ2-2; D possibly corresponds to TRBD2 (6 bases). The V and J ends lost 5 bases and 5 bases respectively, with 21 bases between them. There are 17 residues in the CDR3. Germline loops: CDR1 LGHNA, CDR2 YNFKEQ. This chain's CDR3 is CASSVVVADLSTGELFF. The CDR3 bases are TGTGCCAGCAGCGTAGTCGTAGCGGACCTGTCTACCGGGGAGCTGTTTTTT.

The chain joins TRBV5-6 to TRBJ1-1, with a possible D match to TRBD1 (5 bases). This CDR3 spans 16 amino acids. Germline assignment: CDR1 SGHDT and CDR2 YYEEEE. V shed 0 bases and J shed 3 bases, with 15 bases lying between them. As DNA, the CDR3 is TGTGCCAGCAGCTTGGTATTTCCAGGGAGGGACACTGAAGCTTTCTTT. The encoded protein is CASSLVFPGRDTEAFF.

This chain uses TRBV30 with TRBJ1-6; TRBD1 matches at 8 bases. Germline loops: CDR1 GTSNPN, CDR2 SVGIG (reference sequence). V was pared by 2 bases and J by 11 bases, with 5 bases of the junction left unmatched. This CDR3 has 13 amino acids. CDR3 loop: CAWSPQGGPPLHF. For the CDR3, the DNA is TGTGCCTGGAGTCCACAGGGGGGACCACCCCTCCACTTT.

This clone has just one count. The V gene is TRBV30, the J gene TRBJ2-2; D gene unclear. Germline V gene data show CDR1 as GTSNPN and CDR2 as SVGIG (reference sequence). There are 15 residues in the CDR3. Trimming shortened V by 3 bases and J by 4 bases, and 15 bases separated the two germline ends. CDR3 nucleotides: TGTGCCTGGAGCGCCCCCCAGGTCCCCACCGGGGAGCTGTTTTTT. Residues: CAWSAPQVPTGELFF.

The chain carries TRBV30 and TRBJ1-3, with D possibly matching TRBD1 (5 bases). Trimming left V 4 bases short and J 0 bases short, with 13 bases between. The length of the CDR3 is 15 residues. Germline V gives CDR1 GTSNPN, CDR2 SVGIG (reference sequence). CDR3 loop: CAWTQGGYSGNTIYF. CDR3 DNA: TGTGCCTGGACCCAGGGAGGTTACTCTGGAAACACCATATATTTT.

The table lists this clone with a count of one. The V and J genes are TRBV4-3 and TRBJ2-1, with 12 bases aligning to TRBD2. The CDR3 runs 18 residues. Unmatched junction bases numbered 11, after V lost 1 base and J lost 7 bases. CDR1 is LGHNA, CDR2 YSLEER, per germline. For the CDR3, the DNA is TGCGCCAGCAGCCAAGGATCCCTAGCGGGGGGGCGAAGGAATGAGCAGTTCTTC. Its translation: CASSQGSLAGGRRNEQFF.

This rearrangement joins TRBV6-6 to TRBJ2-7, with 9 positions matching TRBD2. The length of the CDR3 is 14 residues. The ends lost 6 bases at V and 6 bases at J; junction bases unmatched: 9. Germline V gene sequence: CDR1 MNHNY, CDR2 SVGAGI (reference sequence). The CDR3 region is CASRERAGGPEQYV. CDR3 DNA sequence: TGTGCCAGCAGGGAAAGGGCGGGGGGGCCCGAGCAGTACGTC.

The J gene is TRBJ2-2, the V gene TRBV7-3; TRBD1 is a possible D gene (5 bases). CDR1 is SGHTA, CDR2 FQGTGA, per germline. This CDR3 is built from 13 residues. V was trimmed by 5 bases and J by 6 bases, leaving 10 bases between them. The chain's CDR3 is CASSPQESGELFF. In DNA form, the CDR3 reads TGTGCCAGCAGCCCACAGGAGTCCGGGGAGCTGTTTTTT.